The source of this TCR beta chain is a study of blood T cell repertoires in COVID-19. Whole-study context: Both acute and convalescent COVID-19 samples were obtained from the United States, Italy and Spain. From T cells, B-cell-depleted T cells, or PBMCs came the material, which was cDNA or gDNA.

Per the authors' pipeline: From reference gene primer amplification, estimates of nucleated cell counts were derived. Method: immunoSEQ multiplex PCR; TCRdb's copy keeps in-frame clones and lacks some. V and J calls and clone size are given by that table; D and trimming were obtained from the DNA. This table has around 120,000 clones, about 86% appearing once. Trimming left V 0 bases short and J 4 bases short, with 14 bases between. The CDR3 is made up of 16 amino acids. The germline V gene has CDR1 SGHTA and CDR2 FQGNSA. This chain uses TRBV7-2 with TRBJ2-3; D may be TRBD2 (7 bases). This receptor was identified in a man older than 75 with active or convalescent COVID-19. Sequencing was carried out using peripheral blood. The CDR3 coding sequence is TGTGCCAGCAGCTTAGCGTTTCCGGGGGGCCCAGATACGCAGTATTTT. As protein: CASSLAFPGGPDTQYF.